The 15 T cell receptor beta chains given below trace back to one sample, sequenced in a study of blood T cell repertoires in COVID-19. The repertoire was sequenced with immunoSEQ multiplex PCR; TCRdb's copy has only in-frame clones and lacks some. The sample gives approximately 240,000 clones, 82% of which show up once; roughly 4.6% is in the top ten. Sequenced sample: peripheral blood. These receptors all come from an elderly woman with active or convalescent COVID-19.

The chain has TRBV10-3 and TRBJ2-1; 11 nucleotides match TRBD1. The CDR3 runs 15 residues. Per germline, CDR1 ENHRY and CDR2 SYGVKD. V dropped 2 bases and J dropped 6; count of bases not matched to a gene: 3. In nucleotides, the CDR3 is TGTGCCATCAGTGAGCCGGGACAGGGGGTCAATGAGCAGTTCTTC. Translating it yields CAISEPGQGVNEQFF.

V gene TRBV10-1 combines with J gene TRBJ1-6, with 10 bases lining up with TRBD1. V lost 6 bases to trimming and J lost 9 bases; unmatched junction nucleotides: 11. The CDR3 sequence is 16 residues long. In germline, CDR1 is WNHNN, CDR2 SYGVQD (reference sequence). The CDR3 nucleotides read TGCGCCAGCAGGGGACCGGGACAGGGGATCGGTTCACCCCTCCACTTT. The encoded protein is CASRGPGQGIGSPLHF.

This chain connects TRBV12-3 or TRBV12-4 to TRBJ2-5; D perhaps matches TRBD1 (6 bases). V lost 3 bases and J lost 4, with 9 bases in between. This CDR3 comprises 13 residues. The CDR3 nucleotides read TGTGCCAGCAGTTTCAGGGGCTCAGAGACCCAGTACTTC. Translated, it gives CASSFRGSETQYF.

J is TRBJ1-1 and V is TRBV19; D remains unclear. V shed 10 bases and J shed 10 bases, with 22 bases lying between them. The CDR3 spans 13 residues. Germline CDR1 is LNHDA and CDR2 is SQIVND (reference sequence). The CDR3 here is CATIGPLPYRAFF. CDR3 sequence (DNA): TGTGCCACCATTGGCCCGTTACCTTACCGAGCTTTCTTT. The full variable domain, with the rest looked up from reference TRBV19 and TRBJ1-1, is DGGITQSPKYLFRKEGQNVTLSCEQNLNHDAMYWYRQDPGQGLRLIYYSQIVNDFQKGDIAEGYSVSREKKESFPLTVTSAQKNPTAFYLCATIGPLPYRAFFGQGTRLTVV.

This clone was observed a few times. V is TRBV10-3 and J is TRBJ1-5, with 9 bases lining up with TRBD1. The trim removed 6 bases at V and 3 bases at J, leaving 12 bases unmatched. Germline V lookup: CDR1 ENHRY, CDR2 SYGVKD. This CDR3 has 17 residues. CDR3 nucleotide sequence: TGTGCCATCAGCCCAAGGACAGGGGAAGGTCACAATCAGCCCCAGCATTTT. This translates into CAISPRTGEGHNQPQHF.

The V gene is TRBV10-3, the J gene TRBJ1-3; no reliable D call. V shed 6 bases and J shed 1 base, with 4 bases lying between them. The CDR3 has 12 amino acids. In germline, CDR1 is ENHRY, CDR2 SYGVKD. The CDR3 sequence: CAIRTSGNTIYF. CDR3 sequence (DNA): TGTGCCATCAGGACTTCTGGAAACACCATATATTTT.

This rearrangement joins TRBV7-9 to TRBJ1-5; 9 nucleotides line up with TRBD1. The CDR3 is 15 amino acids. Germline lookup yields CDR1 SEHNR and CDR2 FQNEAQ (reference sequence). Trimming removed 5 bases from V and 3 bases from J; junction bases left unmatched: 5. The CDR3 loop reads CASSPGQGVNQPQHF. CDR3 nucleotide sequence: TGTGCCAGCAGCCCGGGACAGGGCGTCAATCAGCCCCAGCATTTT.

This clone was seen a handful of times. The junction does not match germline at one end; this may be a read error. The chain has TRBV14 and TRBJ2-4, with 7 nucleotides matching TRBD1. CDR1 and CDR2 (germline): SGHDN, FVKESK. This CDR3 spans 12 amino acids. The DNA of the CDR3 is TGTGCCAGCAGCCAATATATGGGACAGCTACACTTC. Protein product: CASSQYMGQLHF. The variable domain in full, with the rest retrieved from reference TRBV14 and TRBJ2-4, is EAGVTQFPSHSVIEKGQTVTLRCDPISGHDNLYWYRRVMGKEIKFLLHFVKESKQDESGMPNNRFLAERTGGTYSTLKVQPAELEDSGVYFCASSQYMGQLHFGAGTRLSVL.

The V gene is TRBV28, the J gene TRBJ1-1, with D uncertain. The CDR3 spans 13 residues. Germline values: CDR1 MDHEN, CDR2 SYDVKM. V lost 5 bases and J lost 2, with 9 bases in between. The CDR3 here is CASSIRINTEAFF. The CDR3 nucleotides are TGTGCCAGCAGTATTAGAATCAACACTGAAGCTTTCTTT.

The chain couples TRBV5-1 to TRBJ2-3, with TRBD2 matching 12 bases. Trimming took 9 bases from V and 3 from J; bases not matched to a gene: 5. There are 14 residues in the CDR3. The germline V gene encodes CDR1 SGHRS and CDR2 YFSETQ. The CDR3 loop is CATRTSGETDTQYF. Written as DNA, the CDR3 is TGCGCCACCCGGACTAGCGGGGAGACAGATACGCAGTATTTT. The variable domain in full, completed from reference TRBV5-1 and TRBJ2-3, reads KAGVTQTPRYLIKTRGQQVTLSCSPISGHRSVSWYQQTPGQGLQFLFEYFSETQRNKGNFPGRFSGRQFSNSRSEMNVSTLELGDSALYLCATRTSGETDTQYFGPGTRLTVL.

J is TRBJ2-3 and V is TRBV19, with 7 bases aligning to TRBD2. Trimming took 6 bases from V and 2 from J; bases not matched to a gene: 8. In germline, CDR1 is LNHDA, CDR2 SQIVND (reference sequence). The CDR3 spans 15 residues. CDR3: CASRPGTTYTDTQYF. The CDR3, as DNA: TGTGCCAGTAGGCCTGGGACTACCTACACAGATACGCAGTATTTT.

CDR3 DNA sequence: TGCGCCGGAAGACAAGTTAATTCACCCCTCCACTTT. Protein sequence: CAGRQVNSPLHF. The chain links TRBV10-1 to TRBJ1-6; D remains unclear. The V end lost 11 bases, the J end lost 6 bases, and 11 bases lay between the germline ends. The CDR3 consists of 12 residues. Germline V gives CDR1 WNHNN, CDR2 SYGVQD (reference sequence).

The chain links TRBV30 to TRBJ1-3, with a weak D call TRBD1 (6 bases). In germline, CDR1 is GTSNPN, CDR2 SVGIG (reference sequence). V lost 3 bases, J lost 0 bases, and 15 bases lay in between. The CDR3 sequence is 16 residues long. The CDR3 is CAWSQDRLSSGNTIYF. CDR3 in DNA: TGTGCCTGGAGCCAAGACAGGCTGAGCTCTGGAAACACCATATATTTT.

The chain recombines TRBV2 with TRBJ1-2, with 7 bases identical to TRBD1. The J segment lost 4 bases and the V segment lost 6 bases, leaving 5 bases of the junction unmatched. Per the germline V gene, CDR1 is SNHLY and CDR2 is FYNNEI. This CDR3 contains 13 residues. The CDR3 sequence: CASSLQGLYGYTF. DNA of the CDR3: TGTGCCAGCAGCCTACAGGGGCTCTATGGCTACACCTTC.

The chain employs TRBV18 and TRBJ1-3; 8 positions agree with TRBD1. Looked up from germline, CDR1 is KGHSH and CDR2 is LQKENI. The CDR3 contains 17 residues. V was clipped by 5 bases and J by 0 bases; unmatched bases: 9. The CDR3 here is CASSSKTGAGSGNTIYF. In DNA, the CDR3 is TGTGCCAGCTCATCTAAGACAGGGGCCGGCTCTGGAAACACCATATATTTT.